This T cell receptor (beta chain) is from a study of blood T cell repertoires in COVID-19. Looking at the study overall: Recovered status in Cohort 3 required two negative PCRs, clearance, or symptom resolution. The analysed material was cDNA or gDNA that came from T cells, B-cell-depleted T cells, or PBMCs.

The V gene end was trimmed by 2 bases and the J gene end by 2 bases; junction bases not matched to a gene: 6. The CDR3 has 15 residues. Per the germline V gene, CDR1 is LGHDT and CDR2 is YNNKEL (reference sequence). Using immunoSEQ multiplex PCR, the repertoire was profiled, and TCRdb retains in-frame clones only, with some absent. Of about 360,000 clones in the sample, roughly 86% were seen once. The sample consisted of PBMCs or T cells enriched from blood (not recorded which). This receptor was identified in a man aged 40-49 years in a cohort exposed to, infected with or recovered from COVID-19 (not recorded which). The chain has TRBV3-1 (or the pseudogene TRBV3-2) and TRBJ2-7; 7 nucleotides align to TRBD1. CDR3 DNA sequence: TGTGCCAGCAGCCAATCACAGGGGTGGCCCTACGAGCAGTACTTC. It yields the protein CASSQSQGWPYEQYF.